What follows are 20 T cell receptor beta chains derived from one specimen sequenced in a study of CD4+ T cells in melanoma (dated by TCRdb to between 2021 and 2024). The library came from the immunoSEQ multiplex PCR assay. TCRdb holds this immuneACCESS table with in-frame rearrangements only. Some clones are missing; in checked studies, unresolved V genes explain under half, and the rest has no known cause. Within this sample are tens of thousands of clones, with approximately 74% of them counted one time only. Of the sample, about 5% falls within the top ten clones. The sample taken for sequencing was tumor tissue. The receptors were sampled from a human donor with melanoma.

V gene TRBV28 combines with J gene TRBJ1-4; the D gene is possibly TRBD1 (6 bases). Trimming removed 7 bases from V and 4 bases from J, with 16 bases in between. This CDR3 spans 15 amino acids. Germline lookup yields CDR1 MDHEN and CDR2 SYDVKM. CDR3 DNA sequence: TGTGCCAGCACTAGCGTAACAGGGATTAATGAAAAACTGTTTTTT. Protein product: CASTSVTGINEKLFF.

The CDR3 loop is CASSPPGTGIVGQYF. The CDR3 nucleotides read TGTGCCAGCAGCCCCCCTGGGACAGGGATTGTGGGGCAGTATTTT. V is TRBV7-6 and J is TRBJ2-3, with 9 bases fitting TRBD1. J lost 11 bases, V lost 5 bases, and 14 bases had no gene match. The CDR3 extends over 15 amino acids. From germline, CDR1 is SGHVS and CDR2 FNYEAQ.

This rearrangement joins TRBV25-1 to TRBJ2-2; 11 bases are a match to TRBD2. With V trimmed by 5 bases and J by 0 bases, 8 bases remained unmatched. The CDR3 consists of 18 residues. The germline gives CDR1 MGHDK, CDR2 SYGVNS. The CDR3 DNA follows: TGTGCCAGCAGTAATAGCGGGGGGGGGTTCGCGAACACCGGGGAGCTGTTTTTT. Residues: CASSNSGGGFANTGELFF.

This rearrangement joins TRBV28 to TRBJ1-5, with D possibly TRBD1 on 5 matching bases. Trimming removed 10 bases at V and 4 bases at J, with 14 bases between. Germline V gene sequence: CDR1 MDHEN, CDR2 SYDVKM. CDR3 length: 13 amino acids. The DNA for the CDR3 is TGTGCCACCGAGGTGGGGGGGAATCAGCCCCAGCATTTT. This translates into CATEVGGNQPQHF.

Ten or more counts support this clone. The chain joins TRBV4-1 to TRBJ1-1; TRBD1 matches 10 bases. Germline V gene sequence: CDR1 MGHRA, CDR2 YSYEKL. CDR3 length: 14 residues. The trim removed 6 bases at V and 5 bases at J, leaving 6 bases unmatched. The CDR3 DNA is TGCGCCAGCAGTGGGACAGGGGTGTTTACTGAAGCTTTCTTT. The encoded protein is CASSGTGVFTEAFF.

This clone was picked up a small number of times. The genes are TRBV4-2 and TRBJ1-2; no definite D call. V was pared by 0 bases and J by 0 bases, with 8 bases between. The CDR3 runs to 15 residues. From germline, CDR1 is LGHNA and CDR2 YNFKEQ. In DNA, the CDR3 is TGTGCCAGCAGCCAAGACGGCAGCACTAACTATGGCTACACCTTC. It codes for CASSQDGSTNYGYTF.

V gene TRBV11-2 combines with J gene TRBJ1-2; TRBD1 might be the D (6 bases). Germline CDR1 reads SGHAT; CDR2 reads FQNNGV. The CDR3 contains 16 residues. The germline V and J ends were trimmed by 1 base and 7 bases, with 19 bases remaining between them. CDR3 DNA sequence: TGTGCCAGCAGCTTAGCCACCGGAGACACAGGGAGTGGCTACACCTTC. Translating it yields CASSLATGDTGSGYTF.

Many counts were recorded for this clone. This chain joins TRBV7-9 and TRBJ1-6, with 9 bases identical to TRBD1. The V gene's germline CDR1 is SEHNR and CDR2 FQNEAQ (reference sequence). J was trimmed by 6 bases and V by 5 bases; bases with no gene match: 5. The CDR3 totals 15 residues. CDR3 region: CASSARDRANSPLHF. For the CDR3, the DNA is TGTGCCAGCAGCGCCCGGGACAGGGCTAATTCACCCCTCCACTTT.

The chain employs TRBV28 and TRBJ2-7; TRBD2 agrees at 7 bases. The CDR3 is 17 amino acids. Germline V gene sequence: CDR1 MDHEN, CDR2 SYDVKM. Trimming took 4 bases from V and 2 from J; bases not matched to a gene: 14. DNA of the CDR3: TGTGCCAGCAGTTCCTGGGGAACAGCGGGGCTTACCTACGAGCAGTACTTC. Translation gives CASSSWGTAGLTYEQYF.

The chain combines TRBV15 with TRBJ2-2, with unresolved D. This CDR3 spans 15 amino acids. Germline-derived CDR1 and CDR2 are LNHNV and YYDKDF (reference sequence). V was shortened by 5 bases and J by 0 bases, with 10 bases between the two germline ends. The CDR3 DNA sequence: TGTGCCACCAGCCTAGGCCTTTCGAACACCGGGGAGCTGTTTTTT. Translation gives CATSLGLSNTGELFF.

This clone was seen only a few times. CDR3 protein: CASTEDGEQFF. The DNA for the CDR3 is TGTGCCAGCACCGAGGATGGTGAGCAGTTCTTC. The rearrangement links TRBV5-4 to TRBJ2-1; D is uncertain. Germline V gene lookup returns CDR1 SGHNT and CDR2 YYREEE (reference sequence). V lost 6 bases to trimming and J lost 9 bases, with 10 bases between them. The CDR3 consists of 11 residues.

The chain combines TRBV7-2 with TRBJ2-2; 12 nucleotides line up with TRBD2. Trimming removed 5 bases from V and 6 bases from J; junction bases left unmatched: 10. The germline CDR1 and CDR2 sequences are SGHTA and FQGNSA. The CDR3 extends over 17 amino acids. This chain's CDR3 is CASSPSSGGAGAGELFF. CDR3 coding DNA: TGTGCCAGCAGCCCCTCTAGCGGGGGGGCCGGGGCCGGGGAGCTGTTTTTT. The whole variable domain, remainder taken from reference TRBV7-2 and TRBJ2-2, is GAGVSQSPSNKVTEKGKDVELRCDPISGHTALYWYRQSLGQGLEFLIYFQGNSAPDKSGLPSDRFSAERTGGSVSTLTIQRTQQEDSAVYLCASSPSSGGAGAGELFFGEGSRLTVL.

The V call is TRBV6-1, the J call TRBJ1-4, with 11 bases that match TRBD1. Germline loops: CDR1 MNHNS, CDR2 SASEGT. The CDR3 consists of 13 residues. With 2 bases clipped from V and 11 bases from J, the junction kept 1 base outside the gene matches. The chain's CDR3 is CASSERDRGKLFF. The CDR3 coding sequence is TGTGCCAGCAGTGAACGGGACAGGGGGAAACTGTTTTTT.

The CDR3 is CATLVGTGRTGELFF. DNA of the CDR3: TGTGCCACCCTGGTGGGGACAGGGCGAACCGGGGAGCTGTTTTTT. The chain couples TRBV6-6 to TRBJ2-2, with 9 bases lining up with TRBD1. Germline V gives CDR1 MNHNY, CDR2 SVGAGI (reference sequence). CDR3 length: 15 residues. V lost 10 bases, J lost 5 bases, and 11 bases stayed unmatched.

The J gene is TRBJ2-2, the V gene TRBV6-6; 8 nucleotides agree with TRBD2. Germline CDR1 MNHNY, CDR2 SVGAGI (reference sequence). V lost 8 bases and J lost 5; bases outside the gene matches: 13. This CDR3 contains 16 residues. The CDR3 loop reads CASGVAGSLGTGELFF. CDR3 DNA: TGTGCCAGCGGGGTAGCGGGAAGCCTTGGGACCGGGGAGCTGTTTTTT.

The chain uses TRBV5-5 and TRBJ1-1; tentatively, D is TRBD1 (6 bases). Germline CDR1 is SGHKS and CDR2 is YYEKEE (reference sequence). V shed 1 base and J shed 3 bases, with 16 bases lying between them. The CDR3 is made up of 16 amino acids. The CDR3 reads CASSLNPWGADTEAFF. The CDR3 nucleotides read TGTGCCAGCAGCTTGAACCCCTGGGGGGCGGACACTGAAGCTTTCTTT.

The J gene is TRBJ2-3, the V gene TRBV7-8; perhaps TRBD2 as D (6 bases). This CDR3 is 16 amino acids long. The V end was cut by 5 bases, the J end by 3 bases, with 18 bases between. CDR1 and CDR2 (germline): SGHVS, FQNEAQ. The CDR3 nucleotides are TGTGCCAGCAGCCCCCGGGTGGGACTGATTACAGATACGCAGTATTTT. Its protein product is CASSPRVGLITDTQYF.

The chain uses TRBV9 and TRBJ2-1, with TRBD2 matching over 9 bases. V was pared by 0 bases and J by 8 bases, with 6 bases of the junction left unmatched. The germline V gene encodes CDR1 SGDLS and CDR2 YYNGEE. The CDR3 covers 15 residues. This CDR3 is CASSVGGGLAHEQFF. CDR3 DNA sequence: TGTGCCAGCAGCGTAGGGGGGGGACTAGCCCATGAGCAGTTCTTC.

On this clone itself: Other DNA sequences in this specimen translate into the identical CDR3. The CDR3 protein is CASSSAGYEQYF. The CDR3 coding sequence is TGCGCCAGCAGCTCCGCGGGCTACGAGCAGTACTTC. V usage is TRBV5-1 and J usage is TRBJ2-7; tentative D call: TRBD2 (5 bases). The CDR3 covers 12 residues. V lost 3 bases and J 3 bases, leaving 7 bases between the germline ends. Per the germline V gene, CDR1 is SGHRS and CDR2 is YFSETQ.

The V gene is TRBV6-5, the J gene TRBJ1-1; a weak D match, TRBD1 (5 bases). The V and J ends lost 6 bases and 3 bases respectively, with 14 bases between them. The germline CDR1 and CDR2 sequences are MNHEY and SVGAGI. This CDR3 is 14 amino acids long. CDR3 in DNA: TGTGCCAGCAGCCTACTTGCAGGGTACACTGAAGCTTTCTTT. Translated, it gives CASSLLAGYTEAFF.